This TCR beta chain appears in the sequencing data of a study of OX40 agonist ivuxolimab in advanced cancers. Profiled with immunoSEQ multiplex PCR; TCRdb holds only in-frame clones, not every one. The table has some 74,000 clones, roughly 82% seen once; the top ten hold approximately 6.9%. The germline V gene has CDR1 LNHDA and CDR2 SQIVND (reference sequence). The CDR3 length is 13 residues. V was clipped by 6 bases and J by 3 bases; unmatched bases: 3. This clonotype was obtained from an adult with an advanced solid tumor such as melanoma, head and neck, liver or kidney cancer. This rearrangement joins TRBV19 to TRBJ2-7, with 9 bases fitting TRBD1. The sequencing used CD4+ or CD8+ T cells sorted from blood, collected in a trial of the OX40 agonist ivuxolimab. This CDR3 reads CASSSGQGYEQYF. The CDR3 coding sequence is TGTGCCAGTAGCTCGGGACAGGGCTACGAGCAGTACTTC.